In its sample, the clone carrying this T cell receptor beta chain was seen once. The antigen is undetermined. The assay was immunoSEQ multiplex PCR, and TCRdb's table has in-frame clones only and misses some. Of about 17,000 clones in the sample, roughly 87% were seen once. The ends were cut back, 0 bases at V and 4 bases at J, with 14 bases in the middle. The CDR3 sequence is 16 residues long. Germline CDR1 and CDR2: SGHNT and YYREEE (reference sequence). The data were taken from a study of OX40 agonist ivuxolimab in advanced cancers. Study context: Intravenous ivuxolimab at 0.01 to 10 mg/kg was given to patients every 2 weeks. Study-level findings and limits: Within 6 weeks, CD4+ and CD8+ blood T cells expanded clonally at 0.1 to 3.0 mg/kg. Relative to CD4+, CD8+ T cells held more expanded clones on average.

Any history of autoimmune disease or systemic immunosuppression disqualified patients. The sequences come from CD4+ or CD8+ T cells sorted from blood, collected in a trial of the OX40 agonist ivuxolimab. The source of this sequence is an adult with an advanced solid tumor such as melanoma, head and neck, liver or kidney cancer. V and J are TRBV5-4 and TRBJ1-3, with D unresolved. CDR3 sequence: CASSLERGYGGNTIYF. The CDR3 bases are TGTGCCAGCAGCTTGGAACGAGGTTACGGAGGAAACACCATATATTTT.